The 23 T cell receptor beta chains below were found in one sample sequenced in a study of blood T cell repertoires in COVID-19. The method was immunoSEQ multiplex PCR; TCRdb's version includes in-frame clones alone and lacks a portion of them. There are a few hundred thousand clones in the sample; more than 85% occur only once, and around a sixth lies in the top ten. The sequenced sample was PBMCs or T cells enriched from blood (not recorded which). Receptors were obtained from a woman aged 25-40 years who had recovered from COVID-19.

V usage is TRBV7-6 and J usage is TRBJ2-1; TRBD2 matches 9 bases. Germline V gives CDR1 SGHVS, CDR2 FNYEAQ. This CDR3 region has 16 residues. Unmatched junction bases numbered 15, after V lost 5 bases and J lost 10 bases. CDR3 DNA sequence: TGTGCCAGCAGCCCCTGGGGAAGCGGGGGGCCGGGGGAGCAGTTCTTC. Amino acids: CASSPWGSGGPGEQFF.

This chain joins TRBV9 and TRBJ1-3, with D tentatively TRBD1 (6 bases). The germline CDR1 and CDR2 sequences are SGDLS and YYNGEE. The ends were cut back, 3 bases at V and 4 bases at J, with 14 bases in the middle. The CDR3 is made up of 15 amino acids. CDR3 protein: CASSAGVVRGNTIYF. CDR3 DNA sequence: TGTGCCAGCAGCGCAGGGGTTGTGAGGGGAAACACCATATATTTT. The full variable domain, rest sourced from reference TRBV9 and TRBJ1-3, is DSGVTQTPKHLITATGQRVTLRCSPRSGDLSVYWYQQSLDQGLQFLIQYYNGEERAKGNILERFSAQQFPDLHSELNLSSLELGDSALYFCASSAGVVRGNTIYFGEGSWLTVV.

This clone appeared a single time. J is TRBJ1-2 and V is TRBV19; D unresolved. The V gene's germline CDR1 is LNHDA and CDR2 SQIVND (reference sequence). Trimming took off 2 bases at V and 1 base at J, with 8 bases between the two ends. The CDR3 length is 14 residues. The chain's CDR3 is CASSISRSNYGYTF. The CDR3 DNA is TGTGCCAGTAGTATATCCCGGAGTAACTATGGCTACACCTTC.

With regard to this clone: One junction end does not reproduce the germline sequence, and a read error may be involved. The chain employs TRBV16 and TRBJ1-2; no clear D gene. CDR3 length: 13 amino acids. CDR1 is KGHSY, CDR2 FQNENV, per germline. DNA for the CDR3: TGTGCCAGCAACCAATCGCCTTTGAGTGGCTACACCTTC. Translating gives CASNQSPLSGYTF.

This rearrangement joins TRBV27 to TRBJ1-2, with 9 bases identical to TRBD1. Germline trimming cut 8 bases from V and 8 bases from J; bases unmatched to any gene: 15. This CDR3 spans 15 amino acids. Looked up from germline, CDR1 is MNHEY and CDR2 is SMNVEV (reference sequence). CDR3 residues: CASVGIGTGYGGYTF. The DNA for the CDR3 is TGTGCCAGCGTCGGAATCGGGACAGGGTACGGCGGCTACACCTTC.

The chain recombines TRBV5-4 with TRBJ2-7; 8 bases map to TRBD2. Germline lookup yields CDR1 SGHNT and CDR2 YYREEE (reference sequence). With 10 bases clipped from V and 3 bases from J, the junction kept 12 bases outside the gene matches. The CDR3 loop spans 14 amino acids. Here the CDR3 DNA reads TGTGCCGTTGCACGGGGGGGCGGGGGCTACGAGCAGTACTTC. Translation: CAVARGGGGYEQYF.

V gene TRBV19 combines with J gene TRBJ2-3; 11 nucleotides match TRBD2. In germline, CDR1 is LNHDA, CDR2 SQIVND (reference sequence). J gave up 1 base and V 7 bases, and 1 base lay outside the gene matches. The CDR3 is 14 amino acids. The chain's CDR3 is CASTSGGRTDTQYF. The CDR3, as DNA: TGTGCCAGTACTAGCGGGGGGCGCACAGATACGCAGTATTTT.

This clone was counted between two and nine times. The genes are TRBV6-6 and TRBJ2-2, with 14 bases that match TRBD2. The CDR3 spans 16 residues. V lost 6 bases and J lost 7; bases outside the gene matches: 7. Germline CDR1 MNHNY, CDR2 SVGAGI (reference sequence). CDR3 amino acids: CASSQGLAGVHGELFF. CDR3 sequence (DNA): TGTGCCAGCAGCCAGGGACTAGCGGGAGTTCACGGGGAGCTGTTTTTT.

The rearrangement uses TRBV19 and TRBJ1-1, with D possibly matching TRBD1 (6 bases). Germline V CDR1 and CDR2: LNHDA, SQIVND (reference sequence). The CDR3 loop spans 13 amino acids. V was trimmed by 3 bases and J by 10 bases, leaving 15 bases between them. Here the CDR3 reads CASSIEQGIGAFF. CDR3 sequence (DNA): TGTGCCAGTAGTATCGAACAGGGTATCGGAGCTTTCTTT. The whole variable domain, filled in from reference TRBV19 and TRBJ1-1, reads DGGITQSPKYLFRKEGQNVTLSCEQNLNHDAMYWYRQDPGQGLRLIYYSQIVNDFQKGDIAEGYSVSREKKESFPLTVTSAQKNPTAFYLCASSIEQGIGAFFGQGTRLTVV.

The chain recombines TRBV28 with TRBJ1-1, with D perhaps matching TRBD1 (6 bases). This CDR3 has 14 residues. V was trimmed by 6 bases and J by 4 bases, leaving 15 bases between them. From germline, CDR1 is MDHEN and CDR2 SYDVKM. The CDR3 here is CASSLPNRATEAFF. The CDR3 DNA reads TGTGCCAGCAGCTTACCAAACAGGGCCACTGAAGCTTTCTTT.

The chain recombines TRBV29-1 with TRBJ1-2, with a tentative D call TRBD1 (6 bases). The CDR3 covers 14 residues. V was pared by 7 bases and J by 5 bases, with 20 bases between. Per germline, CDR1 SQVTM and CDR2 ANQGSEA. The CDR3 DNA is TGCAGCGCCCCCTCAGGGGTGGGCCTATATGGCTACACCTTC. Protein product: CSAPSGVGLYGYTF. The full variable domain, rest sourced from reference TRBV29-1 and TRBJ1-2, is SAVISQKPSRDICQRGTSLTIQCQVDSQVTMMFWYRQQPGQSLTLIATANQGSEATYESGFVIDKFPISRPNLTFSTLTVSNMSPEDSSIYLCSAPSGVGLYGYTFGSGTRLTVV.

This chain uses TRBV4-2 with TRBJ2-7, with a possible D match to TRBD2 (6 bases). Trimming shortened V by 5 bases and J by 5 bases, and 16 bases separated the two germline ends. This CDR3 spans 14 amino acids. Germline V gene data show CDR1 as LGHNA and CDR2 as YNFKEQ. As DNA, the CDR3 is TGTGCCAGCAGCTACCGGGGAGGTCAGGACGAGCAGTACTTC. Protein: CASSYRGGQDEQYF.

The CDR3 loop is CASSLIPSGQPQHF. The CDR3 DNA sequence: TGTGCCAGCAGCTTAATCCCCAGCGGGCAGCCCCAGCATTTT. The chain carries TRBV11-1 and TRBJ1-5; D gene ambiguous. The V end lost 2 bases, the J end lost 7 bases, and 12 bases lay between the germline ends. The CDR3 contains 14 residues. Germline assignment: CDR1 SGHAT and CDR2 FQDESV (reference sequence). Using reference TRBV11-1 and TRBJ1-5 for the parts outside the CDR3, the full variable domain is EAEVAQSPRYKITEKSQAVAFWCDPISGHATLYWYRQILGQGPELLVQFQDESVVDDSQLPKDRFSAERLKGVDSTLKIQPAELGDSAMYLCASSLIPSGQPQHFGDGTRLSIL.

The DNA of the CDR3 is TGTGCCAGCAGCGGGACTAGCGGGGGAACTCTCTCCTACAATGAGCAGTTCTTC. This sequence encodes CASSGTSGGTLSYNEQFF. The chain links TRBV9 to TRBJ2-1; 13 nucleotides line up with TRBD2. The V and J ends lost 3 bases and 0 bases, in that order; junction bases with no gene match: 6. CDR1 SGDLS and CDR2 YYNGEE come from the germline V gene. The CDR3 is 18 residues long. Full variable domain (missing parts from reference TRBV9 and TRBJ2-1): DSGVTQTPKHLITATGQRVTLRCSPRSGDLSVYWYQQSLDQGLQFLIQYYNGEERAKGNILERFSAQQFPDLHSELNLSSLELGDSALYFCASSGTSGGTLSYNEQFFGPGTRLTVL.

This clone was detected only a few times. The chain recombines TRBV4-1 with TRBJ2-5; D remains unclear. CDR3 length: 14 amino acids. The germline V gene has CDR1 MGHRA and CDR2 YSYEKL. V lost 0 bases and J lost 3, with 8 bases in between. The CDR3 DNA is TGCGCCAGCAGCCAAGATCCCCAGGAAGAGACCCAGTACTTC. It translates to CASSQDPQEETQYF.

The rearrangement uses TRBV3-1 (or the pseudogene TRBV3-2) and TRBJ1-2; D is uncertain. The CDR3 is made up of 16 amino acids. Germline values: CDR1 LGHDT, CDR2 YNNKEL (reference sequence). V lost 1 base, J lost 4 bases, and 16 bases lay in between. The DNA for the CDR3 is TGTGCCAGCAGCCAAGTTTTCGGGGATGTGGCCTATGGCTACACCTTC. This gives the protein CASSQVFGDVAYGYTF.

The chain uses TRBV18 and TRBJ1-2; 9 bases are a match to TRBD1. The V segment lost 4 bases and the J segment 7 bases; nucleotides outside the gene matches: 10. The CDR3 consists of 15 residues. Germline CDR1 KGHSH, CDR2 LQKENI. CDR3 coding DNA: TGTGCCAGCTCACGGTCGGACAGGGGTTCCAGTGGCTACACCTTC. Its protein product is CASSRSDRGSSGYTF.

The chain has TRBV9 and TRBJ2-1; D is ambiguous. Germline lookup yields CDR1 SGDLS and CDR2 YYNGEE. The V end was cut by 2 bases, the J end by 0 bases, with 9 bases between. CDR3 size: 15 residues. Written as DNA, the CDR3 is TGTGCCAGCAGCGTTGTTACATCCTCCTACAATGAGCAGTTCTTC. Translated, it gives CASSVVTSSYNEQFF.

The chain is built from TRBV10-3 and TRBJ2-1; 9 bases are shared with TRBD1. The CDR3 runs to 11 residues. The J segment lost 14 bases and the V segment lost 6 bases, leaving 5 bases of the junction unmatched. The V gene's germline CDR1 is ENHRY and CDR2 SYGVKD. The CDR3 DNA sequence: TGTGCCATCAGCGGACAGGGGATGGAGTTCTTC. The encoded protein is CAISGQGMEFF.

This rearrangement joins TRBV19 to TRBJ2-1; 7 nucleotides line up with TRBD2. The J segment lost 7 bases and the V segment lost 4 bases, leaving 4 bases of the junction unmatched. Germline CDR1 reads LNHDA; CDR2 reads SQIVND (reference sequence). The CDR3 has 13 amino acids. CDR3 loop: CASSNVGGNEQFF. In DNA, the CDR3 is TGTGCCAGTAGTAATGTGGGAGGGAATGAGCAGTTCTTC.

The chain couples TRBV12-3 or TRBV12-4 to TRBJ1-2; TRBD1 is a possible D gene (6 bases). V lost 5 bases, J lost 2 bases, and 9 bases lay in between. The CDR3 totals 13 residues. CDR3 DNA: TGTGCCAGCAGTAGGGGACAAAACTATGGCTACACCTTC. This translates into CASSRGQNYGYTF.

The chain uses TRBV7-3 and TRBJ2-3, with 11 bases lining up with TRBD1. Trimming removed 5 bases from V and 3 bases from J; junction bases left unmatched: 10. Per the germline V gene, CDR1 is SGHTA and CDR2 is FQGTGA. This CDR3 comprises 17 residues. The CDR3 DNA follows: TGTGCCAGCAGCGTTCGTGGACAGGGGGCGCGTACAGATACGCAGTATTTT. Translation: CASSVRGQGARTDTQYF.

CDR3 DNA: TGTGCCATCAGCCTAGGCAATGAGCAGTTCTTC. The encoded protein is CAISLGNEQFF. The chain carries TRBV10-3 and TRBJ2-1; D remains ambiguous. V gave up 6 bases and J gave up 6 bases, with 6 bases separating them. Germline lookup yields CDR1 ENHRY and CDR2 SYGVKD. The CDR3 consists of 11 residues.